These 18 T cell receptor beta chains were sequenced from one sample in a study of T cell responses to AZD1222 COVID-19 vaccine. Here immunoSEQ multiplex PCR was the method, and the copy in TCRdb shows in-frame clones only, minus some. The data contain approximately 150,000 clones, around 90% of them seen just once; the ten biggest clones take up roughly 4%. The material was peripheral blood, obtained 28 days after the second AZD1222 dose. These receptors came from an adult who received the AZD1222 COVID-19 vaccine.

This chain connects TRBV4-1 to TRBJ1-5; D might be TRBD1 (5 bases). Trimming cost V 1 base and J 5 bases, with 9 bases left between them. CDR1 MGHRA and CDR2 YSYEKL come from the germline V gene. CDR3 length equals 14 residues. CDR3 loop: CASSQGPGDQPQHF. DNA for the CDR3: TGCGCCAGCAGCCAAGGGCCGGGGGATCAGCCCCAGCATTTT.

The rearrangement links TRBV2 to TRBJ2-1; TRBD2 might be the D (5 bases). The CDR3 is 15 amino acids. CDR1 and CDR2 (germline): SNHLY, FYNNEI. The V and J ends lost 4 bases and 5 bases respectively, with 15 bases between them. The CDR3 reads CASSVLQDLNNEQFF. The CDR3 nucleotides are TGTGCCAGCAGTGTGTTGCAGGACTTGAACAATGAGCAGTTCTTC. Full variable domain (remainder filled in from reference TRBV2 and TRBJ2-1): EPEVTQTPSHQVTQMGQEVILRCVPISNHLYFYWYRQILGQKVEFLVSFYNNEISEKSEIFDDQFSVERPDGSNFTLKIRSTKLEDSAMYFCASSVLQDLNNEQFFGPGTRLTVL.

The CDR3 protein is CASRGGNEKLFF. The CDR3 nucleotides are TGTGCCAGCAGAGGGGGGAATGAAAAACTGTTTTTT. The V and J genes are TRBV6-5 and TRBJ1-4, with D perhaps matching TRBD1 (6 bases). This CDR3 region has 12 residues. The V end lost 6 bases, the J end lost 5 bases, and 7 bases lay between the germline ends. Germline V gene data show CDR1 as MNHEY and CDR2 as SVGAGI.

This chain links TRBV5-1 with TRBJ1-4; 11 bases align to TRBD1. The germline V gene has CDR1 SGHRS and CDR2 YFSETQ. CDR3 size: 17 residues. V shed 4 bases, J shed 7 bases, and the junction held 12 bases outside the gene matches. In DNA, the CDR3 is TGCGCCAGCAGCCTCAGTCCCGGGACAGGGGGTACTGAAAAACTGTTTTTT. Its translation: CASSLSPGTGGTEKLFF.

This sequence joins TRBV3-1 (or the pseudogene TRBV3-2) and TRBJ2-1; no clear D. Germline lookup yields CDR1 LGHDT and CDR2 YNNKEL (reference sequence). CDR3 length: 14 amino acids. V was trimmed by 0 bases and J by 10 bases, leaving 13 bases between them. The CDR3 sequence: CASSQDWGSREQFF. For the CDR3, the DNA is TGTGCCAGCAGCCAAGATTGGGGATCGAGGGAGCAGTTCTTC.

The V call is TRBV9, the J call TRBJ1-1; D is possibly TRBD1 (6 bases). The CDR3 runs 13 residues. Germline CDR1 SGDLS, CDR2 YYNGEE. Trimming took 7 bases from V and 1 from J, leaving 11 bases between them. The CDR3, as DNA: TGTGCCAGCCGAAGGGGGACGAACACTGAAGCTTTCTTT. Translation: CASRRGTNTEAFF. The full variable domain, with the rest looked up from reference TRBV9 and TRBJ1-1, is DSGVTQTPKHLITATGQRVTLRCSPRSGDLSVYWYQQSLDQGLQFLIQYYNGEERAKGNILERFSAQQFPDLHSELNLSSLELGDSALYFCASRRGTNTEAFFGQGTRLTVV.

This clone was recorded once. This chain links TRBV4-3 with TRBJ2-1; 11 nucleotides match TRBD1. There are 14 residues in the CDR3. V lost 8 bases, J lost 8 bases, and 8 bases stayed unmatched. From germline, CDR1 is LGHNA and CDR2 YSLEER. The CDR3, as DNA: TGCGCCAGCGGCCGGGACAGGGGGAGTTATGAGCAGTTCTTC. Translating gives CASGRDRGSYEQFF.

CDR3 protein: CASTPSGGYNEQFF. The DNA of the CDR3 is TGCGCCAGCACTCCTAGCGGTGGCTACAATGAGCAGTTCTTC. The rearrangement joins TRBV10-2 to TRBJ2-1; TRBD2 agrees at 7 bases. Germline V gives CDR1 WSHSY, CDR2 SAAADI. Trimming at V came to 7 bases and at J to 3 bases, leaving 6 bases not matched to a gene. This CDR3 is 14 amino acids long.

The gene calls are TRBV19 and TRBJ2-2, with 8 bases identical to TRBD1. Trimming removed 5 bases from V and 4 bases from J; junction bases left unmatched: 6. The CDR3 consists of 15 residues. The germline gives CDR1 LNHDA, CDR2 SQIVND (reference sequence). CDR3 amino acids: CASSGTGQVTGELFF. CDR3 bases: TGTGCCAGTAGTGGAACGGGACAGGTCACCGGGGAGCTGTTTTTT.

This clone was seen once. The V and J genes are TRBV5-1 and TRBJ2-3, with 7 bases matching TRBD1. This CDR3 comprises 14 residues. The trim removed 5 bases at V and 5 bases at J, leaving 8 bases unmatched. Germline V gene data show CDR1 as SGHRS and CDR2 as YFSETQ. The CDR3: CASSLDREGDTQYF. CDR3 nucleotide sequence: TGCGCCAGCAGTTTAGACAGGGAAGGAGATACGCAGTATTTT.

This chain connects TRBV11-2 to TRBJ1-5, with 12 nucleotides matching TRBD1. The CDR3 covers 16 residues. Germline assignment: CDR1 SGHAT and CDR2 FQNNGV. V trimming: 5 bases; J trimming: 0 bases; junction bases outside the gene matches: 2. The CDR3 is CASSKGQGASNQPQHF. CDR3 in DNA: TGTGCCAGCAGCAAGGGACAGGGGGCTAGCAATCAGCCCCAGCATTTT. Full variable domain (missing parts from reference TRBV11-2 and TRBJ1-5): EAGVAQSPRYKIIEKRQSVAFWCNPISGHATLYWYQQILGQGPKLLIQFQNNGVVDDSQLPKDRFSAERLKGVDSTLKIQPAKLEDSAVYLCASSKGQGASNQPQHFGDGTRLSIL.

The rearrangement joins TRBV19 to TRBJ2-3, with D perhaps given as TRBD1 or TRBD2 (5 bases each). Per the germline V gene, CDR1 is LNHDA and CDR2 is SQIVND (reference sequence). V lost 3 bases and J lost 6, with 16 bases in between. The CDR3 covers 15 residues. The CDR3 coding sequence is TGTGCCAGTAGTATGTCGTCGGCGTGGGGGGATACGCAGTATTTT. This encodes CASSMSSAWGDTQYF.

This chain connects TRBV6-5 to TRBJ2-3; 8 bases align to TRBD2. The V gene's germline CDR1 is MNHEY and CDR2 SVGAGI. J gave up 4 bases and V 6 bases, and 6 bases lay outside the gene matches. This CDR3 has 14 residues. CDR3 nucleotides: TGTGCCAGCAGCAGAGGACTAGCCCCAGATACGCAGTATTTT. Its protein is CASSRGLAPDTQYF.

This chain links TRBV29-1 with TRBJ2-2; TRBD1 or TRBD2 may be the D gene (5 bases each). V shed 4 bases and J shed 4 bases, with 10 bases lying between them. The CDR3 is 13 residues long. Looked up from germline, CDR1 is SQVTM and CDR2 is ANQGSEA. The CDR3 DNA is TGCAGCGTTGGGGACCCACTCACCGGGGAGCTGTTTTTT. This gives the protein CSVGDPLTGELFF.

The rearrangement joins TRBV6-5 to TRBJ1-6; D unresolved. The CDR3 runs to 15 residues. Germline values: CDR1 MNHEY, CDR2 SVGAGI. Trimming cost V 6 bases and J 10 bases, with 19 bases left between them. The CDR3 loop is CASRSPRRGNSPLHF. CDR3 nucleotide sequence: TGTGCCAGCAGGTCTCCCCGACGAGGCAACTCACCCCTCCACTTT.

CDR3 loop: CASSRGGVFNEQFF. The CDR3 DNA reads as TGTGCCAGCAGCCGCGGGGGGGTTTTCAATGAGCAGTTCTTC. J is TRBJ2-1 and V is TRBV6-5; 9 positions agree with TRBD2. Per the germline V gene, CDR1 is MNHEY and CDR2 is SVGAGI. The J segment lost 6 bases and the V segment lost 6 bases, leaving 6 bases of the junction unmatched. The CDR3 length is 14 residues.

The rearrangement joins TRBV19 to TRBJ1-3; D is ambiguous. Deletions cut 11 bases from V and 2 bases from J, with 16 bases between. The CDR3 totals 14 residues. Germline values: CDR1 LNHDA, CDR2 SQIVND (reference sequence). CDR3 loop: CASRGVVAGNTIYF. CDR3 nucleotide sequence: TGTGCCTCCCGTGGGGTCGTGGCTGGAAACACCATATATTTT.

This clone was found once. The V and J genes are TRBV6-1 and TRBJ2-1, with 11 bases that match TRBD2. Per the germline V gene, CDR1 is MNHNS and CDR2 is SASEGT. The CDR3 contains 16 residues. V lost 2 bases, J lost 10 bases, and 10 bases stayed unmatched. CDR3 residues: CASSENLAGGPWEQFF. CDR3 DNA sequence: TGTGCCAGCAGTGAAAACTTAGCGGGAGGGCCTTGGGAGCAGTTCTTC.